A single T cell receptor (beta chain) is shown here with its context. The antigen it recognizes is unknown. No base quality information exists; no much larger clone differs at one position. The trial excluded patients who had a history of autoimmune disease or were on systemic immunosuppression. Peripheral blood for TCR sequencing was drawn from every dose cohort at baseline, at cycle 4 day 1 and at cycle 7 day 1. The samples were taken from a phase I, first-in-human, multicenter, open-label dose-escalation trial of ivuxolimab. Adults with locally advanced or metastatic melanoma, renal cell, hepatocellular, or head and neck squamous cell carcinoma were enrolled in the trial. CD4+ and CD8+ T cells were sorted separately from peripheral blood before TCR sequencing. This specimen belongs to a study of OX40 agonist ivuxolimab in advanced cancers. In the study overall: Ivuxolimab was a fully human IgG2 agonistic monoclonal antibody targeting the costimulatory receptor OX40 (CD134). Intravenous ivuxolimab was administered to patients every 2 weeks at six dose levels: 0.01, 0.1, 0.3, 1.5, 3 and 10 mg/kg. Among the roughly 52 dose-escalation patients, around 19 had hepatocellular carcinoma, roughly 15 melanoma, 9 renal cell carcinoma and 9 head and neck cancer. In the dose-escalation cohort, over 65% of patients were male, and the mean age was approximately 55 years, with a range of roughly 20 to 80. Patients were allowed to have had prior anti-PD-1, anti-PD-L1 or anti-CTLA-4 therapy, and around 37% of the dose-escalation patients had previously received checkpoint inhibitors. Partial responses occurred in three dose-escalation patients, of whom one had hepatocellular carcinoma and two had cutaneous melanoma. The purpose of peripheral TCRbeta sequencing was to test whether ivuxolimab changed TCR sequence diversity and led to clonal T-cell expansion. The paper reports the monotherapy dose-escalation portion (N = 52 patients) of the phase I ivuxolimab trial.

Beyond this particular receptor, the publication reports: Partial responders in the 0.1-3.0 mg/kg groups had among the lowest normalized peripheral clonal expansion, especially among CD8+ T cells. Low levels of normalized T-cell clonal expansion were also seen in some patients who did not respond. On average, CD8+ T cells showed more expanded clones than CD4+ T cells after ivuxolimab. At doses from 0.1 to 3.0 mg/kg, clonal expansion was seen in both CD4+ and CD8+ blood T cells between baseline and week 6. Antigen specificity was not determined for the clonally expanded peripheral T cells.

From a lookup of the germline V gene, CDR1 and CDR2 are SGHRS and YFSETQ. Inclusive of the bounding cysteine and phenylalanine, the CDR3 is 14 residues long. The sequence is cut down to CDR3 DNA, 42 bases in frame from base 1. Germline trimming: 2 bases from V, 4 bases from J; junction bases outside gene matches: 3. To sequence the TCRbeta CDR3 region, genomic DNA was isolated from the sorted cells. The immunoSEQ Assay was used to sequence the TCRbeta CDR3 regions. The table comes from immuneACCESS by way of TCRdb, which keeps in-frame sequences with V and J called. Part of the clones is missing from these tables; in studies checked, under half for an unresolved V gene and the rest for unknown reasons. The sample includes tens of thousands of clones, with 91% observed a single time. The ten largest account for 2.6% of the sample.

The chain couples TRBV5-1 to TRBJ2-3; TRBD1 lines up with 8 middle nucleotides. The sequence was obtained from an adult with an advanced solid tumor such as melanoma, head and neck, liver or kidney cancer. Sequencing was performed on CD4+ or CD8+ T cells sorted from blood, taken in a trial of the OX40 agonist ivuxolimab. CDR3 sequence: CASSFSGGADTQYF. DNA sequence: TGCGCCAGCAGCTTCTCAGGGGGCGCAGATACGCAGTATTTT.